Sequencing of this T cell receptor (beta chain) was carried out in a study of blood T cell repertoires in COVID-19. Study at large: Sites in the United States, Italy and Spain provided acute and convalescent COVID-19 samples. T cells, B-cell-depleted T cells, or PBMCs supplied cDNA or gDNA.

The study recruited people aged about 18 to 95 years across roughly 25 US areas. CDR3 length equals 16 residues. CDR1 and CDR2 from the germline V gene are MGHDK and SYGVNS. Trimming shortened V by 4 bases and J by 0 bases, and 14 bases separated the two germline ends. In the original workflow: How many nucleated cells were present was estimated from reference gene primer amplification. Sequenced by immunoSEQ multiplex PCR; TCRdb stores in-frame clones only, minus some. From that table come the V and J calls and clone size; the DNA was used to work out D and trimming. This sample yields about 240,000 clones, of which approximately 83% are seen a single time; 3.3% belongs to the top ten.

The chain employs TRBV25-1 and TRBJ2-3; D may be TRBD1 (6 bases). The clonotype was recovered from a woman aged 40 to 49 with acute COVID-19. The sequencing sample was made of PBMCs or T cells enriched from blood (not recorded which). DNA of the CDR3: TGTGCCAGCAGTGTATGGGGGCTCTCTAGCACAGATACGCAGTATTTT. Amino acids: CASSVWGLSSTDTQYF.